This TCR beta chain is drawn from a study of shared clonotypes between healthy human individuals. Study-wide results and limits: Donor clonotype sharing was expected to depend on sequencing depth.

Each subset's genomic DNA was split evenly across several immunoSEQ plates. Generated by immunoSEQ multiplex PCR, the TCRdb table keeps only in-frame clones and is missing some. The sample records 490,000 or so clones, 76% being singletons. Comments on this clone: Its antigen is not known.

Donors included only healthy HIV-negative adults lacking recent acute infections or vaccinations. With unsorted samples, genomic DNA was obtained from 90 million to 95 million PBMCs. The sequenced sample consisted of PBMCs. This receptor was taken from a woman in her 40s in good health. Some clones in this sample may be carry-over from other donors' samples.

The CDR3 loop is CASRPAGVVGELFF. CDR3 nucleotide sequence: TGTGCCAGCAGGCCAGCGGGAGTTGTCGGGGAGCTGTTTTTT. The gene calls are TRBV6-5 and TRBJ2-2; 8 bases align to TRBD2. The CDR3 spans 14 residues. Per the germline V gene, CDR1 is MNHEY and CDR2 is SVGAGI. V lost 6 bases, J lost 7 bases, and 7 bases stayed unmatched.